Listed below are T cell receptor beta chains from one sample, sequenced in a study of blood T cells in healthy people across ages. TCRdb itself ran the 5' RACE reads through MiXCR, one entry per CDR3 protein. The profile covers 750,000 to 950,000 distinct CDR3 sequences, with roughly 50% appearing a single time and around 41% taken by the ten largest. Sequencing used blood. The origin of the receptors is a man older than 75 in good health. The CDR3 runs from the conserved cysteine through the conserved F or W.

V gene: TRBV28; J gene: TRBJ1-3; CDR3 protein: CASSSGQFAGNTIYF
V gene: TRBV20-1; J gene: TRBJ2-7; CDR3 protein: CSAATLAGLGDEQYF
V gene: TRBV7-9; J gene: .; CDR3 protein: CASSLETDYHEQYF
V gene: TRBV6-1; J gene: TRBJ2-5; CDR3 protein: CASRELEETQYF
V gene: TRBV7-9; J gene: TRBJ2-3; CDR3 protein: CASSRMGMGARHRYAYF
V gene: TRBV7-9; J gene: TRBJ2-5; CDR3 protein: CASSIGQGRQETQYF
V gene: TRBV2; J gene: TRBJ2-5; CDR3 protein: CAGSPPLETQYF
V gene: TRBV9; J gene: TRBJ2-1; CDR3 protein: CASSVASSTSSGQFF
V gene: TRBV20-1; J gene: TRBJ2-5; CDR3 protein: CSAFQTGDETQYF
V gene: TRBV6-5; J gene: TRBJ1-1; CDR3 protein: CASSYSNRGMYTEAFF
V gene: TRBV10-1; J gene: TRBJ2-1; CDR3 protein: CASSESNRDRRFNEQFF
V gene: TRBV2; J gene: TRBJ2-1; CDR3 protein: CASSGPADLYNEQFF
V gene: TRBV7-9; J gene: TRBJ2-2; CDR3 protein: CASSAVDGELFF
V gene: TRBV11-2; J gene: TRBJ2-7; CDR3 protein: CASSLGVVSLGEQYF
V gene: TRBV5-1; J gene: TRBJ2-1; CDR3 protein: CASSPNTRSYNEQFF
V gene: TRBV24-1; J gene: TRBJ2-3; CDR3 protein: CATSDARLAGSTDTQYF
V gene: TRBV29-1; J gene: TRBJ2-3; CDR3 protein: CSAKREWGTETQYF
V gene: TRBV6-5; J gene: TRBJ2-3; CDR3 protein: CASRPPSSDTQYF
V gene: TRBV7-3; J gene: TRBJ2-7; CDR3 protein: CASSSAGTGIYEQYF
V gene: TRBV25-1; J gene: TRBJ1-5; CDR3 protein: CASSDRVNQPQHF